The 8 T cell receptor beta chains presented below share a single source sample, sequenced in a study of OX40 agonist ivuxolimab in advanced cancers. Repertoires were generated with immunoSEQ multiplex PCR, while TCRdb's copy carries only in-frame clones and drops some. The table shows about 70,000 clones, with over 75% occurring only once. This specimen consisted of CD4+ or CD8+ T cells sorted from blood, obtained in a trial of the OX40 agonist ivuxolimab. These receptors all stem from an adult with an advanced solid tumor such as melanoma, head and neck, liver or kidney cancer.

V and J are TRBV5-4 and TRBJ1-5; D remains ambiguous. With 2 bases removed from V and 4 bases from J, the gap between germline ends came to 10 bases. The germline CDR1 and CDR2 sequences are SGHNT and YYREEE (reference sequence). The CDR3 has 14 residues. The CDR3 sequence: CASSFLGWNQPQHF. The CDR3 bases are TGTGCCAGCAGCTTCCTAGGGTGGAATCAGCCCCAGCATTTT.

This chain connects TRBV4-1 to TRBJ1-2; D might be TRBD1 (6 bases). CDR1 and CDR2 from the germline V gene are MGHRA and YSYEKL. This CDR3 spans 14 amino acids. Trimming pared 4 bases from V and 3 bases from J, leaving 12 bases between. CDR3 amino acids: CASSPLGAYYGYTF. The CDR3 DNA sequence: TGCGCCAGCAGCCCTTTGGGGGCGTACTATGGCTACACCTTC.

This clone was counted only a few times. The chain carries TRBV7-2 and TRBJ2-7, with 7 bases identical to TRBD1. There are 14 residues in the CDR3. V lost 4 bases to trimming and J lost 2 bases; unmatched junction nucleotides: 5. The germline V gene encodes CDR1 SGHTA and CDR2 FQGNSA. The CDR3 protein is CASSSWTGPYEQYF. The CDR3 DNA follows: TGTGCCAGCAGCTCCTGGACAGGTCCCTACGAGCAGTACTTC.

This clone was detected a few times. DNA of the CDR3: TGCGCCAGCAGCCCACGGACAGGGGTACGTCAGCCCCAGCATTTT. Translating it yields CASSPRTGVRQPQHF. The V call is TRBV4-1, the J call TRBJ1-5; 9 nucleotides match TRBD1. Germline lookup yields CDR1 MGHRA and CDR2 YSYEKL. The trim removed 4 bases at V and 6 bases at J, leaving 7 bases unmatched. CDR3 length equals 15 residues.

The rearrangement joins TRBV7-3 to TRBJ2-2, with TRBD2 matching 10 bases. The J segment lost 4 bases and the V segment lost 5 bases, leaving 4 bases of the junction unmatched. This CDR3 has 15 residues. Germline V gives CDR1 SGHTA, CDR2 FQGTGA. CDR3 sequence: CASSQGLASTGELFF. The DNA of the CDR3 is TGTGCCAGCAGCCAGGGACTAGCGTCCACCGGGGAGCTGTTTTTT.

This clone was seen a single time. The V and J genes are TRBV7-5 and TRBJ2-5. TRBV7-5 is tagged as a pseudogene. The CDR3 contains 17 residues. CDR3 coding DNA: TGTGTCAGAAGCTTAGCCGTCCAGGGCTACGAGGGGGAGACCCAGTACTTC. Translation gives CVRSLAVQGYEGETQYF.

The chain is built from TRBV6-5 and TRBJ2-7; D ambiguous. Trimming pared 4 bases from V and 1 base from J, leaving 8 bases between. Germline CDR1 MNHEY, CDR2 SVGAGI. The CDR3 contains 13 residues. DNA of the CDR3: TGTGCCAGCAGTTTAGTGGCGTCCTACGAGCAGTACTTC. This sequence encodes CASSLVASYEQYF.

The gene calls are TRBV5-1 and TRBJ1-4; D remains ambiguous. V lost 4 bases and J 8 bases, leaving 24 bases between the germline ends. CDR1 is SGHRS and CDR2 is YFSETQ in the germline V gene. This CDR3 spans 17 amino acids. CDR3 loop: CASSPAVGIGLNEKLFF. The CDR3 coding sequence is TGCGCCAGCAGCCCGGCCGTGGGAATAGGGCTAAACGAAAAACTGTTTTTT. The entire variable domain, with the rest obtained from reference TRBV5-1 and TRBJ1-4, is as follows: KAGVTQTPRYLIKTRGQQVTLSCSPISGHRSVSWYQQTPGQGLQFLFEYFSETQRNKGNFPGRFSGRQFSNSRSEMNVSTLELGDSALYLCASSPAVGIGLNEKLFFGSGTQLSVL.